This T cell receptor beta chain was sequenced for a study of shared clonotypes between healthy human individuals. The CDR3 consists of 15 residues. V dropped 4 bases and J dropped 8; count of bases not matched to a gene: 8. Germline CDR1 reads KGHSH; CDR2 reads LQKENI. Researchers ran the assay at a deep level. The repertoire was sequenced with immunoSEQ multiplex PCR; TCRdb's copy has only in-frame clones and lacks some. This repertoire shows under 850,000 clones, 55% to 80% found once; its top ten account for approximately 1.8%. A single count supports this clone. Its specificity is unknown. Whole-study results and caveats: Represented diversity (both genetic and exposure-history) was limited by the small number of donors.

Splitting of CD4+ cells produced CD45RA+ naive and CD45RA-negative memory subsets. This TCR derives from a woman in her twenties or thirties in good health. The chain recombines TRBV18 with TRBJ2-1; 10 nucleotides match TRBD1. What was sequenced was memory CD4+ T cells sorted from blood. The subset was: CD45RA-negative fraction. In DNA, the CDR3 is TGTGCCAGCTCACAGGGGACAGGGGCATGGGATGAGCAGTTCTTC. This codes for CASSQGTGAWDEQFF. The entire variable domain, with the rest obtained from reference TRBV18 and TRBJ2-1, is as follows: NAGVMQNPRHLVRRRGQEARLRCSPMKGHSHVYWYRQLPEEGLKFMVYLQKENIIDESGMPKERFSAEFPKEGPSILRIQQVVRGDSAAYFCASSQGTGAWDEQFFGPGTRLTVL.